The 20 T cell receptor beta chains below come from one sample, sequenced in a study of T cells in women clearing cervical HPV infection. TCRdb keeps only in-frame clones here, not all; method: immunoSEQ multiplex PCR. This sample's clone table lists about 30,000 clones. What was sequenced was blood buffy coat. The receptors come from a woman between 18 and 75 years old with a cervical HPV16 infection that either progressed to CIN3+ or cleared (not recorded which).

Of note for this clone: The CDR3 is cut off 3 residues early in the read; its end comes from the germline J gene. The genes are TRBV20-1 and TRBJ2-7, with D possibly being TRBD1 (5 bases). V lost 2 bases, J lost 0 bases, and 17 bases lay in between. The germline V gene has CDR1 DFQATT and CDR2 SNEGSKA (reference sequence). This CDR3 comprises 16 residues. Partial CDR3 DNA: TGCAGTGCTAGAAGAACTCAGGGTATTCACTCCTACGAG. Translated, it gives CSARRTQGIHSYE. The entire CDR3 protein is CSARRTQGIHSYEQYF.

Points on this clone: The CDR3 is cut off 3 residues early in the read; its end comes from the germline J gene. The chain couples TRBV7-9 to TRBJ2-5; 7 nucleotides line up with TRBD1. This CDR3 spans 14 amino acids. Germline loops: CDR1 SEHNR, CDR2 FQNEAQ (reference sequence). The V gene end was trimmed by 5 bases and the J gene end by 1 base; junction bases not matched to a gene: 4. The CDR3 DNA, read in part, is TGTGCCAGCAGCAACCGACAGGGCCAAGAGACC. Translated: CASSNRQGQET. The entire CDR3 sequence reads CASSNRQGQETQYF.

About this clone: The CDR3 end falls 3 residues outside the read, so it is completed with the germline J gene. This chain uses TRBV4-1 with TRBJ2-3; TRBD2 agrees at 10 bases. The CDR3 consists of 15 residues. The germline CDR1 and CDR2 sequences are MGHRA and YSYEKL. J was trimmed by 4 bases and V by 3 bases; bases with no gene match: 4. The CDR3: CASSQERGGADTQYF. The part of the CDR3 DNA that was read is TGCGCCAGCAGCCAGGAGCGGGGGGGCGCAGATACG.

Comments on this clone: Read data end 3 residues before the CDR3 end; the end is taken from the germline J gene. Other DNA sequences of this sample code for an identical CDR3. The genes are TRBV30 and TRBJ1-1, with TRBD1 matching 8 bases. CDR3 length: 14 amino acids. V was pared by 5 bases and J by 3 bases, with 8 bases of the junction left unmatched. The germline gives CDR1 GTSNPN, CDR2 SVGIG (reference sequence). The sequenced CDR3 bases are TGTGCCTGGGTTCCAGGGGGCTCCCACACTGAA. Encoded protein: CAWVPGGSHTE. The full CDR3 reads CAWVPGGSHTEAFF.

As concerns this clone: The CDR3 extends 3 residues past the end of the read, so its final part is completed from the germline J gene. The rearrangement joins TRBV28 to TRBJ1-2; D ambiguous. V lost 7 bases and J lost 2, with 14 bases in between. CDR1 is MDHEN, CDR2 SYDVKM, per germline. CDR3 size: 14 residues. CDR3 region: CASNFGTVNYGYTF. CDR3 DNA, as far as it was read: TGTGCCAGCAATTTTGGAACAGTAAACTATGGC.

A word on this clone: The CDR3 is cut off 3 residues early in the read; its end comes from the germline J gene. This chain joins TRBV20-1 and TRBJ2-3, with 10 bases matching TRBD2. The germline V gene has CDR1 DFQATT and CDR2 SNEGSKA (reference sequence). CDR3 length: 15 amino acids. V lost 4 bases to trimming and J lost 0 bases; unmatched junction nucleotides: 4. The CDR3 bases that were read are TGCAGTGCTACCACTAGCGGGGCTAGCACAGATACG. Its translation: CSATTSGASTDT. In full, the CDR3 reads CSATTSGASTDTQYF.

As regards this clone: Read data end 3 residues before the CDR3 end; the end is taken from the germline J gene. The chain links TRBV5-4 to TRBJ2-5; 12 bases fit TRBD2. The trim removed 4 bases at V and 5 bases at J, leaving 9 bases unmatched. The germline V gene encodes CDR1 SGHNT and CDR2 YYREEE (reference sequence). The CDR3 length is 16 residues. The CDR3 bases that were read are TGTGCCAGCAGCGAAAGACTAGCGGGGGCCGGGGAGACC. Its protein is CASSERLAGAGET. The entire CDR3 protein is CASSERLAGAGETQYF.

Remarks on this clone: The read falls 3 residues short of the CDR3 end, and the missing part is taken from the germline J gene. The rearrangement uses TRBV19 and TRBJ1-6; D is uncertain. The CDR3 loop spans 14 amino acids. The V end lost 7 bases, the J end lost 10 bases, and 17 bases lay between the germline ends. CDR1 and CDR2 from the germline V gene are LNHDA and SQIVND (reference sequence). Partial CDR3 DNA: TGTGCCAGTACCCTGACACCTACCGAATCACCC. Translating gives CASTLTPTESP. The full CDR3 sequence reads CASTLTPTESPLHF.

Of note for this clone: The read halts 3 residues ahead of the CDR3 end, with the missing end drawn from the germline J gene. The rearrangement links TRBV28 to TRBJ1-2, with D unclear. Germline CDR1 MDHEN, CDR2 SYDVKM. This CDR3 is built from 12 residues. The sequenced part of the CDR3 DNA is TGTGCCAGCAGCCTCAACTTGTCAGGC. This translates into CASSLNLSG. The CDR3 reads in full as CASSLNLSGYTF.

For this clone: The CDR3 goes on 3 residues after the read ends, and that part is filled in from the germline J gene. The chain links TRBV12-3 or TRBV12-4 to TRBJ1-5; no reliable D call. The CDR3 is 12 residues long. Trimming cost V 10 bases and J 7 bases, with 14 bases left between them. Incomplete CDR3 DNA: TGTGCCACCAGCGGGGTAAGCCAGCCC. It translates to CATSGVSQP. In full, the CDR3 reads CATSGVSQPQHF.

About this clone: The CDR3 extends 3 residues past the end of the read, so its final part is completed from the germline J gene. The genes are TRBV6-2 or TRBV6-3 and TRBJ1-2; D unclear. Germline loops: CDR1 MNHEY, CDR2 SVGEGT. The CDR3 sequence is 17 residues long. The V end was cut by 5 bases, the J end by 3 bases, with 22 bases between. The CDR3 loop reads CASSPPWSETTDYGYTF. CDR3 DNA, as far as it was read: TGTGCCAGCAGTCCCCCATGGAGCGAGACTACCGACTATGGC.

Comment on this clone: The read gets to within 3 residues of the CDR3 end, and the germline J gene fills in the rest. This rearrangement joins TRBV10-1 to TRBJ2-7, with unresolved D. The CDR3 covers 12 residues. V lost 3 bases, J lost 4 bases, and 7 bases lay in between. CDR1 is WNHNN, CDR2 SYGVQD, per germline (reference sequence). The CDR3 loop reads CASSDSPYEQYF. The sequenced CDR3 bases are TGCGCCAGCAGTGACTCTCCGTACGAG.

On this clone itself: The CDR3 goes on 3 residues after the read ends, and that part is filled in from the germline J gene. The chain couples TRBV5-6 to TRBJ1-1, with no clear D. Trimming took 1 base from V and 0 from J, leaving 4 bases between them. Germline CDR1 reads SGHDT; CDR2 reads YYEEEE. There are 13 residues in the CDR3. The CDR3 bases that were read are TGTGCCAGCAGCTTGACTTTGAACACTGAA. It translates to CASSLTLNTE. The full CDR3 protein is CASSLTLNTEAFF.

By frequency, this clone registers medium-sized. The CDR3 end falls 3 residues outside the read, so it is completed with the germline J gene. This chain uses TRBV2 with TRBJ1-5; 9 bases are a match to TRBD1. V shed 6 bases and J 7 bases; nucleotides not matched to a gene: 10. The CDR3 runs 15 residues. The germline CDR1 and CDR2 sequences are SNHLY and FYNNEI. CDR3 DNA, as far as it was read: TGTGCCAGCAGATACCTGGGACAGGGCGAACAGCCC. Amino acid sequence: CASRYLGQGEQP. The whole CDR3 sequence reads CASRYLGQGEQPQHF.

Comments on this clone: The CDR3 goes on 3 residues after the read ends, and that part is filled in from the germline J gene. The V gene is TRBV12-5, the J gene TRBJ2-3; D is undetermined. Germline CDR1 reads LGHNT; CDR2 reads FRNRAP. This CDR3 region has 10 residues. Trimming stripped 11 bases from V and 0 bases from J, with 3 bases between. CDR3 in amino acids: CASSTDTQYF. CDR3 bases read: TGTGCTTCGAGCACAGATACG.

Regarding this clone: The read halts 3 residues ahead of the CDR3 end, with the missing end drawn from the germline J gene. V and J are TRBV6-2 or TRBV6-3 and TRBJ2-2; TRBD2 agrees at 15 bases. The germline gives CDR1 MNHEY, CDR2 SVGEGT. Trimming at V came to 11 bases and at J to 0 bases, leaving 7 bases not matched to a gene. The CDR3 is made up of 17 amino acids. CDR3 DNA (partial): TGTGCCCACCGGGGACTAGCGGGGGGCTCGAACACCGGGGAG. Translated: CAHRGLAGGSNTGE. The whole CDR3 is CAHRGLAGGSNTGELFF.

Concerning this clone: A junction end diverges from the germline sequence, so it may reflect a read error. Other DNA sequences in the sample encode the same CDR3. CDR3 DNA, as far as it was read: TGTGCCAGTAGTCCCGGGACACCGAATACCGGGGAG. Residues: CASSPGTPNTGE. The complete CDR3 reads CASSPGTPNTGELFF. The rearrangement links TRBV19 to TRBJ2-2; tentative D call: TRBD1 (6 bases). The CDR3 end lies 3 residues beyond the end of the read and is filled in from the germline J gene. CDR3 length equals 15 residues. The germline V gene has CDR1 LNHDA and CDR2 SQIVND (reference sequence). Complete variable domain (other parts from reference TRBV19 and TRBJ2-2): DGGITQSPKYLFRKEGQNVTLSCEQNLNHDAMYWYRQDPGQGLRLIYYSQIVNDFQKGDIAEGYSVSREKKESFPLTVTSAQKNPTAFYLCASSPGTPNTGELFFGEGSRLTVL.

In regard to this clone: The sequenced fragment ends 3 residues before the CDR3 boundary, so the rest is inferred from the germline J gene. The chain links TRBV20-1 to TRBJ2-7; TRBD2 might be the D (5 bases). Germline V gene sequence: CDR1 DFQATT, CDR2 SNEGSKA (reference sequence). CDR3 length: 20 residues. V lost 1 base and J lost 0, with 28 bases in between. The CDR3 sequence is CSARALSIGVLANSSYEQYF. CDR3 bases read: TGCAGTGCTAGAGCCCTGTCGATCGGGGTGCTAGCCAATAGCTCCTACGAG.

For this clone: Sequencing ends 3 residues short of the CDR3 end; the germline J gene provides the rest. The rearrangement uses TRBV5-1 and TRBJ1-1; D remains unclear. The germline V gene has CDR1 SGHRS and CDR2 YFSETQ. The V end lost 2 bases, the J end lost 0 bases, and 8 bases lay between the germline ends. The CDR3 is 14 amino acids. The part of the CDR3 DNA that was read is TGCGCCAGCAGCTTTGCTCAGATGAACACTGAA. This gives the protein CASSFAQMNTE. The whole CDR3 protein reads CASSFAQMNTEAFF.

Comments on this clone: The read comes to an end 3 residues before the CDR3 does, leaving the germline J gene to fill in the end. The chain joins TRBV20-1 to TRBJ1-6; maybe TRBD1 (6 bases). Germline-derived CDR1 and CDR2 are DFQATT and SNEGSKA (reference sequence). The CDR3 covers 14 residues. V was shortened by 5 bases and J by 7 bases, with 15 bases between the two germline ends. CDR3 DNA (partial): TGCAGTGCTTATACGGGACAAGGGAATTCACCC. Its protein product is CSAYTGQGNSP. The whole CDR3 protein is CSAYTGQGNSPLHF.